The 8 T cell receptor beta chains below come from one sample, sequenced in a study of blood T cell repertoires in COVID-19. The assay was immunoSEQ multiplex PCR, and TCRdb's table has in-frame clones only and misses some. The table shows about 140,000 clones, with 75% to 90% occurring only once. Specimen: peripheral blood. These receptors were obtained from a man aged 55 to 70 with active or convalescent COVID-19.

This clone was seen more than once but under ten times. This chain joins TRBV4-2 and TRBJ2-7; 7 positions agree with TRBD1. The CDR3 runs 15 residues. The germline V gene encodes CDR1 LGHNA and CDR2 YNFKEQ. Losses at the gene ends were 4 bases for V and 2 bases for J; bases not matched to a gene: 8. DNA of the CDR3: TGTGCCAGCAGCCCTGGTCTCCAGGGGGCCTACGAGCAGTACTTC. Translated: CASSPGLQGAYEQYF.

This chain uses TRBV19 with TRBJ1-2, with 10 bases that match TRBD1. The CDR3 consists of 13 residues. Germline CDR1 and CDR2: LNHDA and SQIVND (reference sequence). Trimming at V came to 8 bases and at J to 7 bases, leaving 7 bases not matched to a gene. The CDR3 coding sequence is TGTGCCAGTTGGGACAGGGGAGTGGTTGGCTACACCTTC. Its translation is CASWDRGVVGYTF.

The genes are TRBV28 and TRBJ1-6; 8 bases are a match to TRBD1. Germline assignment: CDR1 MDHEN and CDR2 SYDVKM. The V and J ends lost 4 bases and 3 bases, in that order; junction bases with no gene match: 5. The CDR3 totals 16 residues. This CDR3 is CASSSTGGDYNSPLHF. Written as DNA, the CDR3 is TGTGCCAGCAGTTCAACAGGGGGGGACTATAATTCACCCCTCCACTTT.

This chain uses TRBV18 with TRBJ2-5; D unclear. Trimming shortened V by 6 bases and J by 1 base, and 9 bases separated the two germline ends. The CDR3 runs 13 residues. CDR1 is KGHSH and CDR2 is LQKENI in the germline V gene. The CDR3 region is CASSQAPQETQYF. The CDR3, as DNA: TGTGCCAGCTCGCAGGCGCCCCAAGAGACCCAGTACTTC.

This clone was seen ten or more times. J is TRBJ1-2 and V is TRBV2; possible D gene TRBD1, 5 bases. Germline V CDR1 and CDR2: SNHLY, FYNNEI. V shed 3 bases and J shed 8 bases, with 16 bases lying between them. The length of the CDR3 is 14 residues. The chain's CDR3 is CASSEDYGGKGYTF. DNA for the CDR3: TGTGCCAGCAGTGAGGACTACGGGGGGAAGGGCTACACCTTC. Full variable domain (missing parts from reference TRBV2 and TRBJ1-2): EPEVTQTPSHQVTQMGQEVILRCVPISNHLYFYWYRQILGQKVEFLVSFYNNEISEKSEIFDDQFSVERPDGSNFTLKIRSTKLEDSAMYFCASSEDYGGKGYTFGSGTRLTVV.

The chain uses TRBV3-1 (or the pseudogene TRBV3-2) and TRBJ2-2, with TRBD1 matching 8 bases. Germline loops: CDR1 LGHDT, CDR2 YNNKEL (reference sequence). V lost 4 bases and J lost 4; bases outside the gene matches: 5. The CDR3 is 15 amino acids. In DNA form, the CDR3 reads TGTGCCAGCAGCCCCACAGGGGGGTTCACCGGGGAGCTGTTTTTT. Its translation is CASSPTGGFTGELFF.

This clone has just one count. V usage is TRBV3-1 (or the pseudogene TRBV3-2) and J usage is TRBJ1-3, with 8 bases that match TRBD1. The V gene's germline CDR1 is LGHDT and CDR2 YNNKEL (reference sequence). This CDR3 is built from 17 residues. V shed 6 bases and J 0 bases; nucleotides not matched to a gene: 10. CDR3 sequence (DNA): TGTGCCAGCAGTTTAACACACAGGGGGTCCTCTGGAAACACCATATATTTT. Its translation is CASSLTHRGSSGNTIYF.

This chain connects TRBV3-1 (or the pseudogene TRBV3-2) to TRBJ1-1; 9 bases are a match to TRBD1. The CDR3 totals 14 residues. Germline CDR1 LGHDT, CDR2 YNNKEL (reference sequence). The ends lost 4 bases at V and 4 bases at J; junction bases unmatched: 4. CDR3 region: CASSPRTGATEAFF. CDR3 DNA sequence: TGTGCCAGCAGCCCACGGACAGGGGCCACTGAAGCTTTCTTT.